The rows below give T cell receptor beta chains drawn from one sample of a study of cytomegalovirus exposure and HLA in healthy donors. Clones were sequenced by immunoSEQ multiplex PCR, and TCRdb holds only the in-frame ones, with some missing. The sample lists 130,000 to 150,000 clones; over 70% were seen once. Sequenced sample: PBMCs. Every receptor here comes from a man aged 40-49 years in good health and CMV-seronegative. CDR3s include the opening cysteine and the closing phenylalanine or tryptophan. Each record gives: D gene, J gene, V gene, clone size, CDR3 DNA, CDR3 protein. The D gene is left open where the match is weak. The listing skips clone size in some rows; elsewhere it reads once, few, many or a size class.

d_gene: -
j_gene: TRBJ2-1
v_gene: TRBV27
abundance: -
CDR3nt: TGTGCCAGCGGTTATCGGTACAATGAGCAGTTCTTC
CDR3aa: CASGYRYNEQFF

d_gene: TRBD1
j_gene: TRBJ2-1
v_gene: TRBV5-1
abundance: -
CDR3nt: TGCGCCAGCAGCTTGGGAGGGACAGGGGTCTACAATGAGCAGTTCTTC
CDR3aa: CASSLGGTGVYNEQFF

d_gene: -
j_gene: TRBJ1-3
v_gene: TRBV5-6
abundance: -
CDR3nt: TGTGCCAGCAGCTTAGGCAGGGCCGTCACCGGAAACACCATATATTTT
CDR3aa: CASSLGRAVTGNTIYF

d_gene: TRBD1
j_gene: TRBJ2-3
v_gene: TRBV27
abundance: few
CDR3nt: TGTGCCAGCAGGCGGACAGGGAGCACAGATACGCAGTATTTT
CDR3aa: CASRRTGSTDTQYF

d_gene: -
j_gene: TRBJ1-1
v_gene: TRBV2
abundance: -
CDR3nt: TGTGCCAGCAGTACCTTGGGGGGGGCTGAAGCTTTCTTT
CDR3aa: CASSTLGGAEAFF

d_gene: TRBD1
j_gene: TRBJ1-2
v_gene: TRBV4-2
abundance: few
CDR3nt: TGTGCCAGCAGCCAGTACGGGACAGGGACCAACTATGGCTACACCTTC
CDR3aa: CASSQYGTGTNYGYTF

d_gene: TRBD1
j_gene: TRBJ2-5
v_gene: TRBV6-1
abundance: -
CDR3nt: TGTGCCAGCAGTACCGGGACAGGGGGCGGAGAGACCCAGTACTTC
CDR3aa: CASSTGTGGGETQYF

d_gene: TRBD1
j_gene: TRBJ1-2
v_gene: TRBV6-1
abundance: -
CDR3nt: TGTGCCAGCAGTGAACGGACAGGGGTCTATGGCTACACCTTC
CDR3aa: CASSERTGVYGYTF

d_gene: -
j_gene: TRBJ1-3
v_gene: TRBV19
abundance: -
CDR3nt: TGTGCCAGTAGTATGGGGAGTTCTGGAAACACCATATATTTT
CDR3aa: CASSMGSSGNTIYF

d_gene: -
j_gene: TRBJ2-1
v_gene: TRBV19
abundance: -
CDR3nt: TGTGCCAGTAGTATGGGGACTGCTGCAAATGAGCAGTTCTTC
CDR3aa: CASSMGTAANEQFF

d_gene: TRBD1
j_gene: TRBJ1-2
v_gene: TRBV29-1
abundance: -
CDR3nt: TGCAGCGTCACCGGGACAGTGGGAGATGGCTACACCTTC
CDR3aa: CSVTGTVGDGYTF

d_gene: TRBD1
j_gene: TRBJ2-3
v_gene: TRBV5-5
abundance: -
CDR3nt: TGTGCCAGCAGCTCCGGACAGGGCACAGATACGCAGTATTTT
CDR3aa: CASSSGQGTDTQYF

d_gene: -
j_gene: TRBJ1-6
v_gene: TRBV10-2
abundance: -
CDR3nt: TGCGCCAGCAGGACGCAGGGGTCCCAAACACCCCTCCACTTT
CDR3aa: CASRTQGSQTPLHF

d_gene: TRBD1
j_gene: TRBJ1-1
v_gene: TRBV19
abundance: -
CDR3nt: TGTGCCAGTAGGGGAAGACAGGGAACTGAAGCTTTCTTT
CDR3aa: CASRGRQGTEAFF

d_gene: -
j_gene: TRBJ1-5
v_gene: TRBV11-2
abundance: -
CDR3nt: TGTGCCAGCAGCCGAATGCAGGGTGACAATCAGCCCCAGCATTTT
CDR3aa: CASSRMQGDNQPQHF

d_gene: -
j_gene: TRBJ1-1
v_gene: TRBV7-9
abundance: -
CDR3nt: TGTGCCAGCAGCCCACCAGCTTGGGAGGCGGCAGCTTTCTTT
CDR3aa: CASSPPAWEAAAFF

d_gene: TRBD1
j_gene: TRBJ2-7
v_gene: TRBV28
abundance: once
CDR3nt: TGTGCCAGCAGTTTTACAGGGGTAGGGATCTCCTACGAGCAGTACTTC
CDR3aa: CASSFTGVGISYEQYF

d_gene: TRBD2
j_gene: TRBJ2-1
v_gene: TRBV9
abundance: -
CDR3nt: TGTGCCAGCAGCGTACCTTTTAGCGGGGGGCCCGACAATGAGCAGTTCTTC
CDR3aa: CASSVPFSGGPDNEQFF

d_gene: -
j_gene: TRBJ2-5
v_gene: TRBV5-6
abundance: -
CDR3nt: TGTTACAGAAAAGAGACCCAGTACTTC
CDR3aa: CYRKETQYF

d_gene: -
j_gene: TRBJ2-4
v_gene: TRBV19
abundance: -
CDR3nt: TGTGCCAGTAGAGGGGAAATGTTAACAGGGGGCGGGGGGGCCAAAAACATTCAGTACTTC
CDR3aa: CASRGEMLTGGGGAKNIQYF

d_gene: -
j_gene: TRBJ2-7
v_gene: TRBV7-2
abundance: -
CDR3nt: TGTGCCAGCAGCCAAGTAATGAGTTCGGTCGAGCAGTACTTC
CDR3aa: CASSQVMSSVEQYF

d_gene: TRBD1
j_gene: TRBJ2-1
v_gene: TRBV4-1
abundance: -
CDR3nt: TGCGCCAGCAGCCAGACACAGGGGGCTAATGAGCAGTTCTTC
CDR3aa: CASSQTQGANEQFF

d_gene: -
j_gene: TRBJ1-6
v_gene: TRBV27
abundance: -
CDR3nt: TGTGCCAGCAGACTAAGCTCCTATAATTCACCCCTCCACTTT
CDR3aa: CASRLSSYNSPLHF

d_gene: -
j_gene: TRBJ1-6
v_gene: TRBV27
abundance: -
CDR3nt: TGTGCCAGCAGTTTACGGGGGGCCCGAGCTTCCTATAATTCACCCCTCCACTTT
CDR3aa: CASSLRGARASYNSPLHF

d_gene: TRBD2
j_gene: TRBJ2-5
v_gene: TRBV5-4
abundance: -
CDR3nt: TGTGCCAGCAGCGGCCCTTCTAGCGGGGGGGCGGTAGAGACCCAGTACTTC
CDR3aa: CASSGPSSGGAVETQYF

d_gene: TRBD1
j_gene: TRBJ1-5
v_gene: TRBV6-5
abundance: -
CDR3nt: TGTGCCAGCAGCCGGGACAGGGGTGGCAATCAGCCCCAGCATTTT
CDR3aa: CASSRDRGGNQPQHF

d_gene: -
j_gene: TRBJ2-5
v_gene: TRBV5-1
abundance: -
CDR3nt: TGCGCCAGCAGCGTGCTGACAGGAGAGACCCAGTACTTC
CDR3aa: CASSVLTGETQYF

d_gene: TRBD1
j_gene: TRBJ1-1
v_gene: TRBV2
abundance: -
CDR3nt: TGTGCCAGCAGTGGCGCTCCGGGACAGATGAACACTGAAGCTTTCTTT
CDR3aa: CASSGAPGQMNTEAFF

d_gene: TRBD1
j_gene: TRBJ1-2
v_gene: TRBV4-2
abundance: -
CDR3nt: TGTGCCAGCAGCCCTCCGGGACAGGATAACTATGGCTACACCTTC
CDR3aa: CASSPPGQDNYGYTF

d_gene: -
j_gene: TRBJ2-5
v_gene: TRBV7-6
abundance: -
CDR3nt: TGTGCCAGCAGCTCGGGATTGAAAGAGACCCAGTACTTC
CDR3aa: CASSSGLKETQYF

d_gene: TRBD1
j_gene: TRBJ2-3
v_gene: TRBV15
abundance: -
CDR3nt: TGTGCCACCAGCTCACGACAGGGGAGCACAGATACGCAGTATTTT
CDR3aa: CATSSRQGSTDTQYF

d_gene: -
j_gene: TRBJ2-5
v_gene: TRBV5-1
abundance: -
CDR3nt: TGCGCCAGCAGCTTCGGCGGCAATCAAGAGACCCAGTACTTC
CDR3aa: CASSFGGNQETQYF

d_gene: -
j_gene: TRBJ1-1
v_gene: TRBV28
abundance: -
CDR3nt: TGTGCCACCCTACTATTACAGGGTAGAACTTTCTTT
CDR3aa: CATLLLQGRTFF

d_gene: -
j_gene: TRBJ1-4
v_gene: TRBV11-2
abundance: -
CDR3nt: TGTGCCAGCAACTCAGAAAAAGCAAGGGGGACAACTAATGAAAAACTGTTTTTT
CDR3aa: CASNSEKARGTTNEKLFF

d_gene: TRBD1
j_gene: TRBJ2-3
v_gene: TRBV5-1
abundance: -
CDR3nt: TGCGCCAGCAGCGCACTAGACAGGGGCACAGATACGCAGTATTTT
CDR3aa: CASSALDRGTDTQYF

d_gene: TRBD1
j_gene: TRBJ2-7
v_gene: TRBV30
abundance: few
CDR3nt: TGTGCCAGACAACCCCGGGACAGACCCTACGAGCAGTACTTC
CDR3aa: CARQPRDRPYEQYF

d_gene: -
j_gene: TRBJ2-7
v_gene: TRBV7-8
abundance: -
CDR3nt: TGTGCCAGCAGCGCCACCCCGCCGAACGGTTTCGGCTACGAGCAGTACTTC
CDR3aa: CASSATPPNGFGYEQYF

d_gene: TRBD2
j_gene: TRBJ2-5
v_gene: TRBV7-6
abundance: -
CDR3nt: TGTGCCAGCAGCTTATTAGGGCCGGGACTAGGACAAGAGACCCAGTACTTC
CDR3aa: CASSLLGPGLGQETQYF

d_gene: TRBD2
j_gene: TRBJ2-2
v_gene: TRBV7-9
abundance: -
CDR3nt: TGTGCCAGCAGCTCGGGACTAGCGGGGGCCCCGTCGCCCGGGGAGCTGTTTTTT
CDR3aa: CASSSGLAGAPSPGELFF

d_gene: TRBD1
j_gene: TRBJ2-6
v_gene: TRBV4-3
abundance: few
CDR3nt: TGCGCCAGCAGCCAAGAAGTACAGGGGGTGGTGGCTTTC
CDR3aa: CASSQEVQGVVAF

d_gene: -
j_gene: TRBJ1-1
v_gene: TRBV6-1
abundance: -
CDR3nt: TGTGCCAGCAGCGCAATTCAGGGGAACACTGAAGCTTTCTTT
CDR3aa: CASSAIQGNTEAFF

d_gene: -
j_gene: TRBJ2-2
v_gene: TRBV5-1
abundance: -
CDR3nt: TGCGCCAGCAGCTTGGGACAGTTAACCGGCGGGGAGCTGTTTTTT
CDR3aa: CASSLGQLTGGELFF

d_gene: -
j_gene: TRBJ2-7
v_gene: TRBV7-2
abundance: once
CDR3nt: TGTGCCAGCAGCGTCACAAGAACCTACGAGCAGTACTTC
CDR3aa: CASSVTRTYEQYF

d_gene: -
j_gene: TRBJ2-7
v_gene: TRBV28
abundance: -
CDR3nt: TGTGCCAGCACACCAGGGATGAACGAGCAGTACTTC
CDR3aa: CASTPGMNEQYF

d_gene: -
j_gene: TRBJ1-5
v_gene: TRBV20-1
abundance: few
CDR3nt: TGCAGTGCTAGAGATCCACAGCATTTT
CDR3aa: CSARDPQHF

d_gene: -
j_gene: TRBJ1-5
v_gene: TRBV16
abundance: -
CDR3nt: TGTGCCAGCAGCCAATCACCCAGGGAGGGTATGGGCAATCAGCCCCAGCATTTT
CDR3aa: CASSQSPREGMGNQPQHF

d_gene: TRBD1
j_gene: TRBJ1-5
v_gene: TRBV28
abundance: -
CDR3nt: TGTGCCAGCAGGGGACAGAGCAATCAGCCCCAGCATTTT
CDR3aa: CASRGQSNQPQHF

d_gene: -
j_gene: TRBJ2-5
v_gene: TRBV14
abundance: -
CDR3nt: TGTGCCAGCAGCCAAGGAGTGACCCAGTACTTC
CDR3aa: CASSQGVTQYF

d_gene: -
j_gene: TRBJ2-7
v_gene: TRBV21-1
abundance: -
CDR3nt: TGTGCCAGCACGCCGCTGGGCATTTACGAGCAGTACTTC
CDR3aa: CASTPLGIYEQYF